The rows below give T cell receptor beta chains drawn from one sample of a study of T cells in Graves' hyperthyroidism and ophthalmopathy. TCRdb used MiXCR to reprocess the multiplex PCR reads, holding one entry per CDR3 protein. This repertoire shows roughly 250,000 distinct CDR3 sequences, just over 14% found once; its top ten account for approximately 12%. Material: blood. The receptors derive from a woman between 40 and 55 years old with Graves' hyperthyroidism that later progressed to Graves' ophthalmopathy. CDR3s include the opening cysteine and the closing phenylalanine or tryptophan. The order of the fields is J gene, clone size, V gene, D gene, CDR3 protein, CDR3 DNA. The D gene is left open where the match is weak. Size values are once, few and many counts, or a class for expanded clones, and some rows have none.

TRBJ2-1	many	TRBV12-3/TRBV12-4	TRBD2	CASSFWVGGSSYNEQFF	TGTGCCAGCAGTTTCTGGGTGGGCGGGAGCTCCTACAATGAGCAGTTCTTC
TRBJ2-5	-	TRBV19	-	CASRIGPAEETQYF	TGTGCCAGTAGGATCGGGCCCGCGGAGGAGACCCAGTACTTC
TRBJ2-7	few	TRBV6-4	TRBD2	CASGYGPAGVYEQYF	TGTGCCAGCGGTTACGGTCCAGCGGGGGTCTACGAGCAGTACTTC
TRBJ2-1	-	TRBV7-3	TRBD2	CASSRSGGNNEQFF	TGTGCCAGCAGCCGTAGCGGGGGAAACAATGAGCAGTTCTTC
TRBJ2-1	many	TRBV27	-	CASRRAYSSYNEQFF	TGTGCCAGCCGCCGGGCCTATTCATCCTACAATGAGCAGTTCTTC
TRBJ1-4	many	TRBV20-1	-	CSASPIGDINEKLFF	TGCAGTGCTAGCCCGATAGGAGATATTAATGAAAAACTGTTTTTT
TRBJ1-3	-	TRBV5-1	-	CASTRGNRSDGNTIYF	TGCGCCAGCACTAGGGGAAACAGAAGTGATGGAAACACCATATATTTT
TRBJ1-3	many	TRBV25-1	-	CASRPPSGNTIYF	TGTGCCAGCAGGCCACCCTCTGGAAACACCATATATTTT
TRBJ1-1	many	TRBV5-1	-	CASSSEGVEAFF	TGCGCCAGCAGCTCCGAGGGGGTTGAAGCTTTCTTT
TRBJ2-1	few	TRBV19	TRBD1	CASSRGQGSEFF	TGTGCCAGTAGTAGGGGACAGGGAAGTGAGTTCTTC
TRBJ2-3	-	TRBV7-7	-	CASSLGALTTDTQYF	TGTGCTAGCAGCTTAGGGGCCCTAACCACAGATACGCAGTATTTT
TRBJ2-2	many	TRBV20-1	-	CSARDPLLGDTGELFF	TGCAGTGCTAGAGACCCACTACTCGGGGACACCGGGGAGCTGTTTTTT
TRBJ1-1	many	TRBV7-9	-	CASSFGALNTEAFF	TGTGCCAGCAGCTTCGGAGCTCTGAACACTGAAGCTTTCTTT
TRBJ2-1	-	TRBV7-2	-	CASSLAQVGNEQFF	TGTGCCAGCAGCTTAGCCCAGGTCGGGAATGAGCAGTTCTTC
TRBJ2-7	many	TRBV7-8	-	CASSLLRGSAYEQYF	TGTGCCAGCAGCTTATTAAGGGGGTCTGCCTACGAGCAGTACTTC
TRBJ2-3	many	TRBV4-1	-	CASSQDPFVTDTQYF	TGCGCCAGCAGCCAAGATCCTTTCGTTACAGATACGCAGTATTTT
TRBJ2-1	few	TRBV5-4	TRBD2	CASSLGRLAGNEQFF	TGTGCCAGCAGCTTGGGGAGACTAGCGGGTAATGAGCAGTTCTTC
TRBJ2-5	few	TRBV5-4	TRBD2	CAWESLAGVETQYF	TGTGCCTGGGAGAGTCTAGCGGGAGTTGAGACCCAGTACTTC
TRBJ2-2	many	TRBV4-1	TRBD1	CASSQVGGGQGKRELFF	TGCGCCAGCAGCCAAGTGGGCGGAGGACAGGGGAAGAGGGAGCTGTTTTTT
TRBJ2-1	many	TRBV6-1	TRBD2	CASSRPPKSSGVYNEQFF	TGTGCCAGCAGTAGACCTCCCAAATCTAGCGGGGTCTACAATGAGCAGTTCTTC
TRBJ2-1	many	TRBV7-9	-	CASSGRESDEQFF	TGTGCCAGCAGCGGTCGGGAGTCGGATGAGCAGTTCTTC
TRBJ2-7	-	TRBV20-1	-	CSARTGRPPAYEQYF	TGCAGTGCTAGAACGGGGCGTCCCCCCGCGTACGAGCAGTACTTC
TRBJ1-6	many	TRBV16	-	CASSQSFRVPNSPLHF	TGTGCCAGCAGCCAATCCTTCAGGGTCCCTAATTCACCCCTCCACTTT
TRBJ2-5	many	TRBV7-2	TRBD2	CASSQSGTLPRETQYF	TGTGCCAGCAGCCAGAGCGGGACCCTCCCTAGGGAGACCCAGTACTTC
TRBJ2-5	many	TRBV24-1	-	CATSETRALRETQYF	TGTGCCACCAGTGAGACCAGGGCTCTGAGAGAGACCCAGTACTTC
TRBJ2-1	-	TRBV6-5	TRBD2	CASSYTSGNEQFF	TGTGCCAGCAGTTACACTAGCGGCAATGAGCAGTTCTTC
TRBJ2-5	many	TRBV4-2	TRBD2	CASSSRTSGRRETQYF	TGTGCCAGCAGCTCGCGGACTAGCGGGAGGAGAGAGACCCAGTACTTC